Reported below is one T cell receptor beta chain. Trimming left V 0 bases short and J 4 bases short, with 2 bases between. The CDR3 runs to 12 residues. The germline CDR1 and CDR2 sequences are SGHRS and YFSETQ. In the authors' workflow: Amplification with reference gene primers provided the estimates of nucleated cell counts. Repertoires were generated with immunoSEQ multiplex PCR, while TCRdb's copy carries only in-frame clones and drops some. V and J calls and clone size follow that table, whereas D and trimming were derived from the DNA. This table holds about 130,000 clones, about 76% found once. The sample comes from a study of blood T cell repertoires in COVID-19. As for the study in general: The United States, Italy and Spain were the sources of the acute and convalescent COVID-19 samples. In each case, the material was cDNA or gDNA derived from T cells, B-cell-depleted T cells, or PBMCs.

The origin of this receptor is a man older than 75 with acute or convalescent COVID-19. The chain recombines TRBV5-1 with TRBJ2-1, with D unresolved. Sequenced material: peripheral blood. CDR3 nucleotide sequence: TGCGCCAGCAGCTTGGCTTACAATGAGCAGTTCTTC. Its translation is CASSLAYNEQFF.